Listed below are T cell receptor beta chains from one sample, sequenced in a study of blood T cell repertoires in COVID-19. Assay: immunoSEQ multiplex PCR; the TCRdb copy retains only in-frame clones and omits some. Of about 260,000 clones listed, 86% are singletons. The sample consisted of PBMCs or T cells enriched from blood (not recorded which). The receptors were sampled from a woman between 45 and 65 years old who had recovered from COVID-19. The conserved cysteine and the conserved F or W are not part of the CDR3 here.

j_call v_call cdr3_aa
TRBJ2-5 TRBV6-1 ASSEAGGGQETQY
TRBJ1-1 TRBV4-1 ASSQDRQGLGDTEAF
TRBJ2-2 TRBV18 ASSQYVTANTGELF
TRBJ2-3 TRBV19 ASSTPPGYTQY
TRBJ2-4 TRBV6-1 ASSDAGIGNIQY
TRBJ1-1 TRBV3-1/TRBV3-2 ASSQDVRGTEAF
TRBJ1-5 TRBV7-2 ASSTISGGHQPQH
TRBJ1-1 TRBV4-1 ASSQVGRPGMGF
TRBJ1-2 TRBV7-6 ASSSQGLNYGYT
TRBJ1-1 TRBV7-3 ASSLSAGMNTEAF
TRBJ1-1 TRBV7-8 ASSFNRDRERGAEAF
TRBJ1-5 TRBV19 ASSLETNGRQPQH
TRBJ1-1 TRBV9 ASSPSDRSVAF